This entry lists 26 T cell receptor beta chains sequenced from one sample in a study of blood T cell repertoires in COVID-19. Clones were read by immunoSEQ multiplex PCR, and TCRdb kept only the in-frame ones, dropping some. The table has 110,000 or so clones, roughly 88% seen once. The sequencing input was peripheral blood. The receptors were gathered from a woman older than 75 with active or convalescent COVID-19.

The gene calls are TRBV5-4 and TRBJ2-6, with TRBD2 as a possible D gene (6 bases). Trimming shortened V by 0 bases and J by 2 bases, and 15 bases separated the two germline ends. Germline V CDR1 and CDR2: SGHNT, YYREEE (reference sequence). CDR3 length: 18 amino acids. As DNA, the CDR3 is TGTGCCAGCAGCTTGGTTGGAGGGTGGGGTACTGGGGCCAACGTCCTGACTTTC. Translating it yields CASSLVGGWGTGANVLTF. Full variable domain (remainder filled in from reference TRBV5-4 and TRBJ2-6): ETGVTQSPTHLIKTRGQQVTLRCSSQSGHNTVSWYQQALGQGPQFIFQYYREEENGRGNFPPRFSGLQFPNYSSELNVNALELDDSALYLCASSLVGGWGTGANVLTFGAGSRLTVL.

The V call is TRBV19, the J call TRBJ1-2; 9 nucleotides match TRBD1. There are 15 residues in the CDR3. Germline assignment: CDR1 LNHDA and CDR2 SQIVND (reference sequence). V was pared by 7 bases and J by 2 bases, with 8 bases of the junction left unmatched. CDR3 in DNA: TGTGCCAGTAACCAAGGGGACAGGGTAAACTATGGCTACACCTTC. Its translation is CASNQGDRVNYGYTF.

The chain carries TRBV6-5 and TRBJ2-1; the D gene is possibly TRBD1 (5 bases). V was shortened by 9 bases and J by 0 bases, with 9 bases between the two germline ends. Germline V CDR1 and CDR2: MNHEY, SVGAGI. The CDR3 is 13 amino acids. The CDR3 bases are TGTGCCAGTACAGACAGCTCCTACAATGAGCAGTTCTTC. The encoded protein is CASTDSSYNEQFF.

The genes are TRBV6-5 and TRBJ2-2; 7 bases are a match to TRBD2. CDR1 MNHEY and CDR2 SVGAGI come from the germline V gene. Trimming removed 7 bases from V and 4 bases from J; junction bases left unmatched: 6. CDR3 length equals 14 residues. CDR3 sequence (DNA): TGTGCCAGCACCCCCCCGGGGGGCACCGGGGAGCTGTTTTTT. As protein: CASTPPGGTGELFF.

This clone was observed once. The chain joins TRBV11-2 to TRBJ2-1, with unresolved D. The V gene lost 4 bases and the J gene lost 1 base, with 14 bases spanning the gap. CDR3 length equals 16 residues. Per germline, CDR1 SGHAT and CDR2 FQNNGV. In DNA form, the CDR3 reads TGTGCCAGCAGCTCAACAGTACTGCAATCCTACAATGAGCAGTTCTTC. Its protein product is CASSSTVLQSYNEQFF. Together with reference TRBV11-2 and TRBJ2-1, the CDR3 gives the full variable domain: EAGVAQSPRYKIIEKRQSVAFWCNPISGHATLYWYQQILGQGPKLLIQFQNNGVVDDSQLPKDRFSAERLKGVDSTLKIQPAKLEDSAVYLCASSSTVLQSYNEQFFGPGTRLTVL.

The chain has TRBV9 and TRBJ2-5; a possible D gene is TRBD2 (6 bases). CDR1 is SGDLS, CDR2 YYNGEE, per germline. CDR3 length equals 14 residues. Trimming left V 2 bases short and J 1 base short, with 9 bases between. CDR3: CASSVGGSQETQYF. The CDR3, as DNA: TGTGCCAGCAGCGTGGGGGGATCCCAAGAGACCCAGTACTTC.

J is TRBJ1-2 and V is TRBV3-1 (or the pseudogene TRBV3-2), with 7 bases fitting TRBD1. V was pared by 1 base and J by 10 bases, with 3 bases of the junction left unmatched. The CDR3 loop spans 12 amino acids. In germline, CDR1 is LGHDT, CDR2 YNNKEL (reference sequence). The CDR3 coding sequence is TGTGCCAGCAGCCAAGCTCAGGGGGACTACACCTTC. Translating it yields CASSQAQGDYTF.

V usage is TRBV28 and J usage is TRBJ1-1; D not certain. The CDR3 is 14 residues long. CDR1 and CDR2 from the germline V gene are MDHEN and SYDVKM. Trimming pared 6 bases from V and 1 base from J, leaving 12 bases between. CDR3 coding DNA: TGTGCCAGCAGCCTAACACAGACGAACACTGAAGCTTTCTTT. Translated: CASSLTQTNTEAFF.

The chain is built from TRBV4-1 and TRBJ1-2; D unclear. The germline V gene has CDR1 MGHRA and CDR2 YSYEKL. This CDR3 is built from 15 residues. Trimming took off 1 base at V and 0 bases at J, with 9 bases between the two ends. The CDR3 protein is CASSQGAKANYGYTF. As DNA, the CDR3 is TGCGCCAGCAGCCAAGGTGCGAAAGCTAACTATGGCTACACCTTC.

This clone was seen a few times. V and J are TRBV7-9 and TRBJ1-1; D may be TRBD1 (6 bases). Between the trimmed V and J ends, which lost 5 bases and 0 bases, there was a span of 13 bases. The CDR3 covers 15 residues. Per the germline V gene, CDR1 is SEHNR and CDR2 is FQNEAQ (reference sequence). CDR3 DNA sequence: TGTGCCAGCAGCACATACAGGGACATGAACACTGAAGCTTTCTTT. This translates into CASSTYRDMNTEAFF.

The J gene is TRBJ2-7, the V gene TRBV5-6; 7 nucleotides line up with TRBD1. Germline V lookup: CDR1 SGHDT, CDR2 YYEEEE. The CDR3 length is 13 residues. V lost 0 bases, J lost 6 bases, and 3 bases stayed unmatched. Here the CDR3 reads CASSLEGGLEQYF. For the CDR3, the DNA is TGTGCCAGCAGCTTGGAAGGGGGCCTCGAGCAGTACTTC.

This CDR3 is CASSQGAAPGTQYF. The DNA for the CDR3 is TGTGCCAGCAGTCAAGGAGCCGCCCCTGGGACCCAGTACTTC. The chain has TRBV27 and TRBJ2-5; no definite D call. V dropped 5 bases and J dropped 7 bases, with 17 bases sitting between them. Germline V lookup: CDR1 MNHEY, CDR2 SMNVEV (reference sequence). The length of the CDR3 is 14 residues.

V usage is TRBV27 and J usage is TRBJ2-7; 11 nucleotides agree with TRBD1. The CDR3 is made up of 14 amino acids. Losses at the gene ends were 8 bases for V and 2 bases for J; bases not matched to a gene: 5. The germline V gene has CDR1 MNHEY and CDR2 SMNVEV (reference sequence). The CDR3 DNA sequence: TGTGCCAGCTCGTGGACAGGGGGCCCCTACGAGCAGTACTTC. This translates into CASSWTGGPYEQYF.

This clone was observed a few times. The chain recombines TRBV6-6 with TRBJ1-2; D is perhaps TRBD1 (6 bases). CDR1 is MNHNY and CDR2 is SVGAGI in the germline V gene (reference sequence). V lost 5 bases and J lost 1, with 8 bases in between. The CDR3 contains 13 residues. The CDR3 DNA reads TGTGCCAGCAGTGTAGGGGGTAACTATGGCTACACCTTC. Protein: CASSVGGNYGYTF.

This rearrangement joins TRBV14 to TRBJ2-3, with 9 bases aligning to TRBD2. The CDR3 is 16 amino acids. Germline values: CDR1 SGHDN, CDR2 FVKESK. Trimming took 3 bases from V and 4 from J; bases not matched to a gene: 8. CDR3 sequence (DNA): TGTGCCAGCAGCCATCTTAGCGGGAGAGGTTCAGATACGCAGTATTTT. Residues: CASSHLSGRGSDTQYF.

The chain couples TRBV3-1 (or the pseudogene TRBV3-2) to TRBJ2-1; tentative D call: TRBD2 (5 bases). The CDR3 runs 13 residues. CDR1 is LGHDT and CDR2 is YNNKEL in the germline V gene (reference sequence). Trimming took 1 base from V and 4 from J, leaving 5 bases between them. CDR3 in amino acids: CASSQGTYNEQFF. CDR3 DNA: TGTGCCAGCAGCCAAGGGACTTACAATGAGCAGTTCTTC.

This clone was seen more than once but under ten times. This chain joins TRBV5-4 and TRBJ2-7, with D possibly matching TRBD2 (5 bases). The V end was cut by 5 bases, the J end by 1 base, with 10 bases between. The CDR3 runs to 13 residues. Germline CDR1 SGHNT, CDR2 YYREEE (reference sequence). The CDR3 loop reads CASRRTGSYEQYF. CDR3 sequence (DNA): TGTGCCAGCAGGAGGACGGGATCCTACGAGCAGTACTTC.

The rearrangement links TRBV7-9 to TRBJ2-3, with a possible D match to TRBD2 (5 bases). Per germline, CDR1 SEHNR and CDR2 FQNEAQ (reference sequence). Between the trimmed V and J ends, which lost 5 bases and 3 bases, there was a span of 15 bases. This CDR3 is built from 15 residues. The CDR3 here is CASSLPARGTDTQYF. CDR3 nucleotide sequence: TGTGCCAGCAGCCTCCCGGCTAGAGGGACAGATACGCAGTATTTT.

This chain connects TRBV19 to TRBJ1-4, with 8 bases that match TRBD1. V shed 3 bases, J shed 8 bases, and the junction held 8 bases outside the gene matches. CDR1 is LNHDA and CDR2 is SQIVND in the germline V gene (reference sequence). CDR3 length: 15 residues. CDR3: CASSIRQGPGEKLFF. The CDR3 DNA reads TGTGCCAGTAGTATCCGACAGGGGCCGGGGGAAAAACTGTTTTTT.

The chain recombines TRBV18 with TRBJ1-6; 7 positions match TRBD1. This CDR3 is built from 16 residues. Germline loops: CDR1 KGHSH, CDR2 LQKENI. Unmatched junction bases numbered 4, after V lost 2 bases and J lost 3 bases. The CDR3 coding sequence is TGTGCCAGCTCACCAGTCGCAGGGGGCTATAATTCACCCCTCCACTTT. Translation gives CASSPVAGGYNSPLHF.

This clone was seen a single time. This sequence joins TRBV18 and TRBJ1-1, with D possibly being TRBD1 (5 bases). The CDR3 totals 15 residues. Looked up from germline, CDR1 is KGHSH and CDR2 is LQKENI. V dropped 8 bases and J dropped 1 base, with 17 bases sitting between them. The CDR3 loop is CASVLTYDRNTEAFF. In DNA, the CDR3 is TGTGCCAGCGTGCTGACCTATGACAGGAACACTGAAGCTTTCTTT. The variable domain in full, completed from reference TRBV18 and TRBJ1-1, reads NAGVMQNPRHLVRRRGQEARLRCSPMKGHSHVYWYRQLPEEGLKFMVYLQKENIIDESGMPKERFSAEFPKEGPSILRIQQVVRGDSAAYFCASVLTYDRNTEAFFGQGTRLTVV.

This sequence joins TRBV11-2 and TRBJ1-2; D ambiguous. V was trimmed by 0 bases and J by 1 base, leaving 6 bases between them. The CDR3 consists of 14 residues. Germline CDR1 SGHAT, CDR2 FQNNGV. The CDR3 reads CASSLEASNYGYTF. DNA for the CDR3: TGTGCCAGCAGCTTAGAGGCAAGTAACTATGGCTACACCTTC.

This clone came up a few times. The rearrangement uses TRBV14 and TRBJ2-7, with TRBD1 matching 8 bases. V lost 2 bases, J lost 0 bases, and 12 bases stayed unmatched. Germline CDR1 and CDR2: SGHDN and FVKESK. The CDR3 spans 18 residues. CDR3: CASSQLKNFGTGSYEQYF. The CDR3 coding sequence is TGTGCCAGCAGCCAACTTAAAAATTTCGGGACAGGCTCCTACGAGCAGTACTTC.

This chain uses TRBV6-1 with TRBJ1-5; 7 bases align to TRBD1. This CDR3 spans 18 amino acids. Per the germline V gene, CDR1 is MNHNS and CDR2 is SASEGT. With 3 bases clipped from V and 0 bases from J, the junction kept 11 bases outside the gene matches. The CDR3, as DNA: TGTGCCAGCAGTGAGTTTGGGACAGACCCTTATAGCAATCAGCCCCAGCATTTT. Translated, it gives CASSEFGTDPYSNQPQHF.

The chain combines TRBV3-1 (or the pseudogene TRBV3-2) with TRBJ2-5; the match to TRBD2 covers 14 bases. J gave up 7 bases and V 8 bases, and 6 bases lay outside the gene matches. The CDR3 runs to 14 residues. Germline values: CDR1 LGHDT, CDR2 YNNKEL (reference sequence). CDR3 nucleotides: TGTGCCAGCGGGACTAGCGGGGGTTTGGGGACCCAGTACTTC. It specifies CASGTSGGLGTQYF.

The sample holds one count of this clone. This chain uses TRBV6-5 with TRBJ2-5; 11 nucleotides match TRBD2. Germline V CDR1 and CDR2: MNHEY, SVGAGI. V gave up 6 bases and J gave up 6 bases; unmatched junction bases: 9. This CDR3 region has 15 residues. The CDR3 DNA follows: TGTGCCAGCAGGTCGACTAGCGGGATTGGTAAGACCCAGTACTTC. This encodes CASRSTSGIGKTQYF.